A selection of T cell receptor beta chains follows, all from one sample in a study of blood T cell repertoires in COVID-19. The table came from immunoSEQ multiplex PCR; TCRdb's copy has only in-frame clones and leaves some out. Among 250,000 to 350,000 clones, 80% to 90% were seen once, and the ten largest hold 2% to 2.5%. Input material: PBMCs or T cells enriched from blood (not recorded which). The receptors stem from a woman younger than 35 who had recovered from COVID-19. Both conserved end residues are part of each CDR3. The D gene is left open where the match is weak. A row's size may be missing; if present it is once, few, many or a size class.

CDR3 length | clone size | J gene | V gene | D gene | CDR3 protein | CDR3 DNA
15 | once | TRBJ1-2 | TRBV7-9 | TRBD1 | CASSFRDRGRDGYTF | TGTGCCAGCAGCTTTAGGGACAGGGGGCGAGATGGCTACACCTTC
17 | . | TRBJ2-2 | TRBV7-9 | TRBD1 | CASSGGTGGWNTGELFF | TGTGCCAGCAGCGGCGGGACAGGGGGATGGAACACCGGGGAGCTGTTTTTT
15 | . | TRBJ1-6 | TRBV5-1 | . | CASSLWSSYNSPLHF | TGCGCCAGCAGCTTGTGGAGCTCCTATAATTCACCCCTCCACTTT
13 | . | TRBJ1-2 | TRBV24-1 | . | CATSDFAGNGYTF | TGTGCCACCAGTGATTTCGCAGGGAATGGCTACACCTTC
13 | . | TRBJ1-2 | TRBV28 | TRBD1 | CASSQTGGYGYTF | TGTGCCAGCAGCCAGACAGGGGGCTATGGCTACACCTTC
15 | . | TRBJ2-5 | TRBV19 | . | CASSIVDSDQETQYF | TGTGCCAGTAGTATAGTAGACAGCGACCAAGAGACCCAGTACTTC
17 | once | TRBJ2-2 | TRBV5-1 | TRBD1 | CASSLVLQGANTGELFF | TGCGCCAGCAGCTTGGTTTTGCAGGGGGCCAACACCGGGGAGCTGTTTTTT
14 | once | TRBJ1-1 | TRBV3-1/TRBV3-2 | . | CASSPKTGNTEAFF | TGTGCCAGCAGCCCAAAGACAGGCAACACTGAAGCTTTCTTT
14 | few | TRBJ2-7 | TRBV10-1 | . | CASRIRWQVGEQYF | TGCGCCAGCAGGATTCGGTGGCAGGTGGGCGAGCAGTACTTC
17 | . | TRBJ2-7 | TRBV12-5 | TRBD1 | CASGLVPIGTGFYEQYF | TGTGCTAGTGGTTTGGTCCCGATTGGGACAGGGTTTTACGAGCAGTACTTC
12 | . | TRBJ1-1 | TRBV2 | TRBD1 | CASRDRGPEAFF | TGTGCCAGCAGGGACAGGGGCCCGGAAGCTTTCTTT
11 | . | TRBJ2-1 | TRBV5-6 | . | CASSLSNEQFF | TGTGCCAGCAGCTTGTCGAATGAGCAGTTCTTC
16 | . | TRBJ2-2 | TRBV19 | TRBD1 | CASSIGDRGATGELFF | TGTGCCAGTAGTATAGGGGACAGGGGAGCCACCGGGGAGCTGTTTTTT
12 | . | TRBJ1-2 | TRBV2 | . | CASSEGGDGYTF | TGTGCCAGCAGTGAAGGGGGGGACGGCTACACCTTC
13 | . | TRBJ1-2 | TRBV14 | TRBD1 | CASSPTGGYGYTF | TGTGCCAGCAGCCCTACAGGGGGCTATGGCTACACCTTC